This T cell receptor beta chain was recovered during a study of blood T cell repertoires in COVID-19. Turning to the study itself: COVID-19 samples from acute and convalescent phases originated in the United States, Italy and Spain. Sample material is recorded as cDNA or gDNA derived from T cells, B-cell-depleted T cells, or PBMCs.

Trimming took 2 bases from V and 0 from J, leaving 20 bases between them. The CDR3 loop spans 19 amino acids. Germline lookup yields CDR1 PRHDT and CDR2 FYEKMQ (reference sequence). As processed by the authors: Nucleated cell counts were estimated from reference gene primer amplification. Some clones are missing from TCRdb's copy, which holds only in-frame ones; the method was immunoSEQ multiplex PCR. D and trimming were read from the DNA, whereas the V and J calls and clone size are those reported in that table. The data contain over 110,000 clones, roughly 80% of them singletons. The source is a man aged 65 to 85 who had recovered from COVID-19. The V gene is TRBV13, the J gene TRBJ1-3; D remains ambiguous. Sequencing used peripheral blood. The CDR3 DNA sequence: TGTGCCAGCAGCTTATCGGGGTTTCGGGCAATGAGCTCTGGAAACACCATATATTTT. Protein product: CASSLSGFRAMSSGNTIYF.